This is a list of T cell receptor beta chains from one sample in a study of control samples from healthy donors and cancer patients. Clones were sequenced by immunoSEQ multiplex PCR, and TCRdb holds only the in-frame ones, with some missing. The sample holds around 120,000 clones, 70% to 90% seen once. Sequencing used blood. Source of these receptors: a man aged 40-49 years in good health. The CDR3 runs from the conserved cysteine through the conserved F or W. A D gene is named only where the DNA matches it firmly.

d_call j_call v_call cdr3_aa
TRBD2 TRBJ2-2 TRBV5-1 CASTAGGLTGELFF
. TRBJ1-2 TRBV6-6 CASWFSYGYTF
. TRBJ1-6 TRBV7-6 CASSPDSNSPLHF
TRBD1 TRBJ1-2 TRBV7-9 CASSLDGTAYGYTF
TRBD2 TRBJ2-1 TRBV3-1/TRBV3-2 CASSQELAGGREQFF
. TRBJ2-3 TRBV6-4 CASSPGQLTDTQYF
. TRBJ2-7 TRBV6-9 CASSPLGPRTYEQYF
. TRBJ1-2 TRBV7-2 CASSAVGANYGYTF
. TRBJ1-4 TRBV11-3 CASSSGSRANEKLFF
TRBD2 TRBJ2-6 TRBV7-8 CASSTGGRGPGANVLTF
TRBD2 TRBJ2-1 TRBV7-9 CASSPPGGFGRNNEQFF
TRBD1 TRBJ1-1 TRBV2 CASVRQGPKGTEAFF
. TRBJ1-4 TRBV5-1 CASSSTAPEKLFF
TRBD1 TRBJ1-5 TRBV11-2 CASSIGTGNQPQHF
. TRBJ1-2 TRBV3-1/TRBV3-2 CASSYGGRERYTF
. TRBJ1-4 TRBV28 CASSNSGGTKNEKLFF
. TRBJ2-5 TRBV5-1 CASSVGDTLLGSQYF
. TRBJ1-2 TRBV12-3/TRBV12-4 CASSLATSGYTF
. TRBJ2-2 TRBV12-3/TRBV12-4 CASKGGWAGELFF
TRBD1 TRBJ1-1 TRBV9 CASSVGGTGDTEAFF
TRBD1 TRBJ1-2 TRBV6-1 CASSEADDRGMKGYTF
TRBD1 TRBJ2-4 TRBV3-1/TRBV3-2 CASSPGTASKNIQYF
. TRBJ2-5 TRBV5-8 CASSLLGTTGQETQYF